Following are 28 T cell receptor beta chains from one sample sequenced in a study of response to subunit inactivated influenza vaccine. TCRdb processed the RT-PCR reads anew with MiXCR; each CDR3 protein has one entry. This sample yields approximately 520,000 distinct CDR3 sequences, of which about 15% are seen a single time; 3% belongs to the top ten. Specimen: CD4+ T cells sorted from PBMCs, collected around 2 years after vaccination. The receptors stem from a man aged 50 to 75 who received an inactivated influenza vaccine.

This chain connects TRBV7-3 to TRBJ2-1; D may be TRBD1 (6 bases). V lost 2 bases, J lost 6 bases, and 20 bases lay in between. This CDR3 is built from 17 residues. In germline, CDR1 is SGHTA, CDR2 FQGTGA. DNA for the CDR3: TGTGCCAGCAGCTTAGAGGCGGCAGGGGTGCCCTCCAATGAGCAGTTCTTC. This encodes CASSLEAAGVPSNEQFF.

This clonotype was detected ten times or more. This rearrangement joins TRBV9 to TRBJ2-7; no firm D call. CDR3 length: 13 amino acids. Germline values: CDR1 SGDLS, CDR2 YYNGEE. The V gene lost 0 bases and the J gene lost 6 bases, with 10 bases spanning the gap. The chain's CDR3 is CASSVGSSGEQYF. CDR3 nucleotide sequence: TGTGCCAGCAGCGTAGGCTCAAGTGGCGAGCAGTACTTC.

This rearrangement joins TRBV7-9 to TRBJ2-2, with TRBD2 matching 8 bases. The ends lost 8 bases at V and 1 base at J; junction bases unmatched: 12. Germline V CDR1 and CDR2: SEHNR, FQNEAQ (reference sequence). The CDR3 length is 17 residues. The CDR3 bases are TGTGCCAGCGTCGGGGCAGCGGGAGAGAAGAACACCGGGGAGCTGTTTTTT. Its translation: CASVGAAGEKNTGELFF.

This chain joins TRBV9 and TRBJ2-3; 11 bases fit TRBD2. The CDR3 sequence is 15 residues long. The ends lost 6 bases at V and 6 bases at J; junction bases unmatched: 9. Germline V lookup: CDR1 SGDLS, CDR2 YYNGEE. The CDR3 DNA reads TGTGCCAGCACCGTGGGACTAGCGGTTCAGGATACGCAGTATTTT. Its protein is CASTVGLAVQDTQYF.

The J gene is TRBJ2-7, the V gene TRBV4-1; tentatively, D is TRBD1 (6 bases). The CDR3 contains 16 residues. Germline lookup yields CDR1 MGHRA and CDR2 YSYEKL. The V gene lost 0 bases and the J gene lost 4 bases, with 16 bases spanning the gap. The CDR3 region has the DNA TGCGCCAGCAGCCAAGATGGCCCGGGACAAAAATACGAGCAGTACTTC. It is translated as CASSQDGPGQKYEQYF.

This clonotype was counted only a few times. This chain uses TRBV6-1 with TRBJ2-2; 7 bases fit TRBD2. The length of the CDR3 is 15 residues. The trim removed 5 bases at V and 5 bases at J, leaving 8 bases unmatched. Germline CDR1 reads MNHNS; CDR2 reads SASEGT. The CDR3 bases are TGTGCCAGCAGTACCGCCGGGACTACGACCGGGGAGCTGTTTTTT. Residues: CASSTAGTTTGELFF.

The gene calls are TRBV9 and TRBJ1-5; perhaps TRBD1 as D (5 bases). The CDR3 contains 19 residues. Trimming took 4 bases from V and 0 from J, leaving 23 bases between them. CDR1 SGDLS and CDR2 YYNGEE come from the germline V gene. The CDR3 protein is CASSPRGLVGVDSNQPQHF. CDR3 nucleotides: TGTGCCAGCAGCCCACGGGGACTTGTTGGAGTTGATAGCAATCAGCCCCAGCATTTT.

In its sample, this clonotype was seen many times. The genes are TRBV5-1 and TRBJ2-1; unclear D gene. V was trimmed by 2 bases and J by 7 bases, leaving 7 bases between them. Germline CDR1 reads SGHRS; CDR2 reads YFSETQ. This CDR3 is 12 amino acids long. The CDR3, as DNA: TGCGCCAGCAGCTTTGGCGTGAATGAGCAGTTCTTC. Translated: CASSFGVNEQFF.

As concerns this clonotype: A much larger clone differs by one base, so this may be a read error. This chain links TRBV12-3 or TRBV12-4 with TRBJ2-4; 10 nucleotides agree with TRBD2. The length of the CDR3 is 15 residues. The CDR3 sequence: CASSFSGGARNIQYF. The CDR3 DNA follows: TGTGCCAGCAGCTTCAGCGGGGGGGCCAGAAACATTCAGTACTTC.

This rearrangement joins TRBV5-1 to TRBJ2-3; D possibly matches TRBD1 or TRBD2 (5 bases each). This CDR3 is built from 15 residues. V was pared by 4 bases and J by 2 bases, with 14 bases between. Germline CDR1 reads SGHRS; CDR2 reads YFSETQ. The DNA of the CDR3 is TGCGCCAGCAGCCGCCGGGACGGAGCCACAGATACGCAGTATTTT. Protein product: CASSRRDGATDTQYF.

For the CDR3, the DNA is TGTGCCAGCAGAAGCGGGACAGAATATAGCAATCAGCCCCAGCATTTT. As protein: CASRSGTEYSNQPQHF. The chain joins TRBV6-2 or TRBV6-3 to TRBJ1-5; 7 nucleotides line up with TRBD1. V lost 6 bases and J lost 0; bases outside the gene matches: 8. The germline V gene has CDR1 MNHEY and CDR2 SVGEGT. CDR3 length: 16 residues.

The chain has TRBV28 and TRBJ2-7; TRBD1 aligns across 9 bases. The CDR3 contains 16 residues. V was pared by 4 bases and J by 1 base, with 8 bases of the junction left unmatched. Germline V gene lookup returns CDR1 MDHEN and CDR2 SYDVKM. The CDR3 DNA reads as TGTGCCAGCAGTTCACCGGGACAGGGAGGTTCCTACGAGCAGTACTTC. It is translated as CASSSPGQGGSYEQYF.

This clonotype was observed many times. V is TRBV12-3 or TRBV12-4 and J is TRBJ2-2; 10 bases are shared with TRBD2. The CDR3 has 14 residues. The junction had 4 bases not matched to a gene; V was cut back by 7 bases and J by 5 bases. CDR3 residues: CASTTSGVTGELFF. For the CDR3, the DNA is TGTGCCAGCACCACTAGCGGGGTGACCGGGGAGCTGTTTTTT.

This clonotype was found a few times. The chain uses TRBV20-1 and TRBJ1-5, with a weak D call TRBD1 (5 bases). Per germline, CDR1 DFQATT and CDR2 SNEGSKA (reference sequence). The CDR3 runs 16 residues. The germline V and J ends were trimmed by 5 bases and 0 bases, with 17 bases remaining between them. This chain's CDR3 is CSAQYYRGNSNQPQHF. In DNA form, the CDR3 reads TGCAGTGCTCAATATTACCGGGGGAATAGCAATCAGCCCCAGCATTTT.

The V call is TRBV5-1, the J call TRBJ1-6; TRBD1 agrees at 9 bases. The length of the CDR3 is 16 residues. Germline V gene lookup returns CDR1 SGHRS and CDR2 YFSETQ. V shed 4 bases and J 8 bases; nucleotides not matched to a gene: 10. This chain's CDR3 is CASSETGQGLYSPLHF. The CDR3 DNA reads as TGCGCCAGCAGCGAAACGGGACAGGGACTTTATTCACCCCTCCACTTT.

The chain uses TRBV7-8 and TRBJ1-5, with TRBD1 identical over 11 bases. The CDR3 has 16 residues. After removal of 5 bases from V and 0 bases from J, the junction contained 3 bases not matched to a gene. Germline V gene data show CDR1 as SGHVS and CDR2 as FQNEAQ. The CDR3: CASSGGQGGSNQPQHF. The CDR3 DNA follows: TGTGCCAGCAGCGGGGGACAGGGGGGTAGCAATCAGCCCCAGCATTTT.

In this sample, this clonotype turned up a few times. The chain carries TRBV7-2 and TRBJ1-6, with 10 bases aligning to TRBD1. Trimming removed 1 base from V and 9 bases from J; junction bases left unmatched: 6. CDR1 and CDR2 from the germline V gene are SGHTA and FQGNSA. The CDR3 contains 16 residues. CDR3 bases: TGTGCCAGCAGCTTAGTGTACGGGACAGGGGTTTCACCCCTCCACTTT. Translating gives CASSLVYGTGVSPLHF.

This clonotype was seen repeatedly, ten times or more. This chain links TRBV29-1 with TRBJ1-2; D uncertain. This CDR3 contains 14 residues. CDR1 and CDR2 (germline): SQVTM, ANQGSEA. Trimming shortened V by 5 bases and J by 2 bases, and 15 bases separated the two germline ends. Written as DNA, the CDR3 is TGCAGCGTTACCCCATTTTCCCAGAACTATGGCTACACCTTC. It encodes CSVTPFSQNYGYTF.

At least ten counts were recorded for this clonotype. The chain uses TRBV5-1 and TRBJ2-1, with D hard to call. Germline CDR1 SGHRS, CDR2 YFSETQ. Trimming stripped 0 bases from V and 5 bases from J, with 9 bases between. The CDR3 loop spans 14 amino acids. The CDR3 DNA follows: TGCGCCAGCAGCTTGGGGTCGGGCAACAATGAGCAGTTCTTC. Residues: CASSLGSGNNEQFF.

V and J are TRBV6-5 and TRBJ2-5; 7 nucleotides agree with TRBD2. The length of the CDR3 is 17 residues. Germline V gene sequence: CDR1 MNHEY, CDR2 SVGAGI. The ends lost 2 bases at V and 4 bases at J; junction bases unmatched: 13. CDR3 in DNA: TGTGCCAGCAGTTACCAGCAATTTGCGGGAGTTACAGAGACCCAGTACTTC. Translation gives CASSYQQFAGVTETQYF.

The chain couples TRBV5-5 to TRBJ2-1; TRBD2 matches 10 bases. V was clipped by 5 bases and J by 4 bases; unmatched bases: 12. Germline assignment: CDR1 SGHKS and CDR2 YYEKEE (reference sequence). The CDR3 loop spans 17 amino acids. CDR3 loop: CASRGGAGGSIYNEQFF. The CDR3 coding sequence is TGTGCCAGCAGGGGGGGAGCGGGAGGGTCAATTTACAATGAGCAGTTCTTC.

J is TRBJ2-3 and V is TRBV20-1; D gene uncertain. The CDR3 totals 12 residues. From germline, CDR1 is DFQATT and CDR2 SNEGSKA (reference sequence). The germline V and J ends were trimmed by 1 base and 5 bases, with 7 bases remaining between them. CDR3 sequence (DNA): TGCAGTGCTAGAGGGGAATTAGATACGCAGTATTTT. Protein product: CSARGELDTQYF.

V is TRBV4-1 and J is TRBJ2-5; D might be TRBD2 (6 bases). CDR1 MGHRA and CDR2 YSYEKL come from the germline V gene. The CDR3 contains 14 residues. V lost 0 bases and J 3 bases, leaving 8 bases between the germline ends. CDR3 region: CASSQDPGEETQYF. CDR3 nucleotides: TGCGCCAGCAGCCAAGATCCGGGAGAAGAGACCCAGTACTTC.

The V gene is TRBV11-3, the J gene TRBJ2-1, with D possibly TRBD1 on 6 matching bases. Germline lookup yields CDR1 SGHNT and CDR2 YENEEA. CDR3 length: 13 amino acids. Trimming removed 0 bases at V and 9 bases at J, with 9 bases between. The CDR3 region has the DNA TGTGCCAGCAGCTTAGATAGGGGGAGTGAGCAGTTCTTC. Amino acid sequence: CASSLDRGSEQFF.

This clonotype showed up just a few times. The rearrangement uses TRBV14 and TRBJ2-2, with D perhaps matching TRBD1 (6 bases). Germline values: CDR1 SGHDN, CDR2 FVKESK. The CDR3 loop spans 16 amino acids. V lost 1 base and J lost 7, with 16 bases in between. The CDR3 DNA follows: TGTGCCAGCAGCCAAGTAGCCTTAGCGACAGGCGGGGAGCTGTTTTTT. Encoded protein: CASSQVALATGGELFF.

The chain joins TRBV12-3 or TRBV12-4 to TRBJ2-7, with D hard to call. V was cut by 8 bases and J by 4 bases, with 12 bases left in between. The CDR3 totals 12 residues. The CDR3 is CASPTTDYEQYF. The CDR3 DNA reads as TGTGCCAGCCCAACGACTGATTACGAGCAGTACTTC.

This clonotype turned up a few times. The chain carries TRBV4-2 and TRBJ2-5, with D possibly TRBD2 on 6 matching bases. Germline V gene lookup returns CDR1 LGHNA and CDR2 YNFKEQ. The V end lost 2 bases, the J end lost 5 bases, and 12 bases lay between the germline ends. The CDR3 consists of 14 residues. CDR3 sequence: CASSQLGREETQYF. CDR3 nucleotide sequence: TGTGCCAGCAGCCAACTAGGACGGGAGGAGACCCAGTACTTC.

This clonotype came up a few times. This chain links TRBV12-5 with TRBJ1-1, with D possibly matching TRBD1 (6 bases). The CDR3 is 14 residues long. From germline, CDR1 is LGHNT and CDR2 FRNRAP. V lost 6 bases and J lost 11, with 22 bases in between. CDR3 protein: CASGSGTPASRAFF. The CDR3 DNA reads TGTGCTAGTGGATCCGGGACACCCGCCAGTCGGGCTTTCTTT.